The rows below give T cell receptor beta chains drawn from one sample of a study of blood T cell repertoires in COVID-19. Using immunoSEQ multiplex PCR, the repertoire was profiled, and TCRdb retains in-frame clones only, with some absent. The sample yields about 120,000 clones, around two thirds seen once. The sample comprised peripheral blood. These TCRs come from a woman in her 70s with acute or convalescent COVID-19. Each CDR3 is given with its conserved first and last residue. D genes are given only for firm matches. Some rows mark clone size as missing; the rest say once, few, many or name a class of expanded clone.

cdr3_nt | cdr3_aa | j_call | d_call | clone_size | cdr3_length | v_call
TGCGCCAGCAGCCAAGAGGGACTAGCCTACGAGCAGTACTTC | CASSQEGLAYEQYF | TRBJ2-7 | TRBD2 | many | 14 | TRBV4-1
TGTGCCAGCAACAAACAGTTATCTAACACTGAAGCTTTCTTT | CASNKQLSNTEAFF | TRBJ1-1 | NA | few | 14 | TRBV6-4
TGCGCCAGCAGCTTGGCTGGTAGCGGGGGGGCTCAGGGCACAGATACGCAGTATTTT | CASSLAGSGGAQGTDTQYF | TRBJ2-3 | TRBD2 | NA | 19 | TRBV5-1
TGTGCCACCAGTGATTCCCGACTAGCGGGACCCAATGAGCAGTTCTTC | CATSDSRLAGPNEQFF | TRBJ2-1 | TRBD2 | NA | 16 | TRBV24-1
TGTGCCAGCAGCGTTCCCAGGACAGGGGAAATTGACGAGCAGTACTTC | CASSVPRTGEIDEQYF | TRBJ2-7 | TRBD1 | NA | 16 | TRBV5-4
TGTGCCGCCGTGAAACGACAGGGGAATCAGCCCCAGCATTTT | CAAVKRQGNQPQHF | TRBJ1-5 | TRBD1 | NA | 14 | TRBV24-1
TGTGCCATCAGTGCGTCGGTGGGACAACACAATGAGCAGTTCTTC | CAISASVGQHNEQFF | TRBJ2-1 | NA | NA | 15 | TRBV10-3
TGTGCCAGCAGCCAAGACATGCAGGGGGGTAATGGCTACACCTTC | CASSQDMQGGNGYTF | TRBJ1-2 | TRBD1 | once | 15 | TRBV14
TGTGCCAGCAGCTTAGAACAGGGGGGCGCCGGGGAGCTGTTTTTT | CASSLEQGGAGELFF | TRBJ2-2 | TRBD1 | NA | 15 | TRBV7-6
TGTGCCAGCTCATCAGGGTCCGTCCTTGGTGCTCAGCCCCAGCATTTT | CASSSGSVLGAQPQHF | TRBJ1-5 | NA | NA | 16 | TRBV18
TGCAGTGCACCGAGACAGGGGGCGCAGTACTTC | CSAPRQGAQYF | TRBJ2-7 | TRBD1 | NA | 11 | TRBV20-1
TGTGCCAGCAGCATGGGACAGCCCGGCTCTGGAAACACCATATATTTT | CASSMGQPGSGNTIYF | TRBJ1-3 | TRBD1 | NA | 16 | TRBV11-2
TGTGCCAGTAGTGAATGGCGGGAGGGCTCCTACGAGCAGTACTTC | CASSEWREGSYEQYF | TRBJ2-7 | TRBD2 | NA | 15 | TRBV19
TGTGCCTGGACAGACAGGGGGCTTGGCACCGGGGAGCTGTTTTTT | CAWTDRGLGTGELFF | TRBJ2-2 | TRBD1 | few | 15 | TRBV30
TGTGCCAGCAGTAGACAGGGGAGCTCCTACGAGCAGTACTTC | CASSRQGSSYEQYF | TRBJ2-7 | TRBD1 | few | 14 | TRBV6-6
TGCGCCAGCAGCCAAGGAAGAGGGTCGGCCCCAGCAATGAACACTGAAGCTTTCTTT | CASSQGRGSAPAMNTEAFF | TRBJ1-1 | NA | NA | 19 | TRBV4-1
TGTGCCAGCTACCAGGGGCGCGGTTCACCCCTCCACTTT | CASYQGRGSPLHF | TRBJ1-6 | NA | few | 13 | TRBV3-1/TRBV3-2
TGTGCCAGCAGTTTATTGGGAGGGGATGTGGGGACCCAGTACTTC | CASSLLGGDVGTQYF | TRBJ2-5 | TRBD2 | NA | 15 | TRBV28
TGTGCCAGCAGTCTCGACTCGAACACTGAAGCTTTCTTT | CASSLDSNTEAFF | TRBJ1-1 | NA | NA | 13 | TRBV11-2
TGTGCCAGCAGCTTGCCGGGCTACGAGCAGTACTTC | CASSLPGYEQYF | TRBJ2-7 | NA | NA | 12 | TRBV5-4
TGTGCCAGCAGAGGTCCAGGGATCCGTAACTATGGCTACACCTTC | CASRGPGIRNYGYTF | TRBJ1-2 | NA | NA | 15 | TRBV28
TGTGCCTGGAGCCTGACAGGGATCAATTCACCCCTCCACTTT | CAWSLTGINSPLHF | TRBJ1-6 | TRBD1 | NA | 14 | TRBV30
TGTGCCAGCAGTTTAGCAGGGCGGGGGTATGGCTACACCTTC | CASSLAGRGYGYTF | TRBJ1-2 | NA | once | 14 | TRBV27
TGTGCCAACTCCCCGACTAGCGGGGGGTTCAATGAGCAGTTCTTC | CANSPTSGGFNEQFF | TRBJ2-1 | TRBD2 | NA | 15 | TRBV10-3
TGTGCCAGCAGCTCGAGACTAGCGGGAGCCCGGGAGACCCAGTACTTC | CASSSRLAGARETQYF | TRBJ2-5 | TRBD2 | NA | 16 | TRBV5-4
TGTGCCAGCAGTCACAATCGGGACAGGACCGGCTACACCTTC | CASSHNRDRTGYTF | TRBJ1-2 | TRBD1 | NA | 14 | TRBV6-2/TRBV6-3
TGTGCCAGCAGTTACTCGAGGGGGGGAGAGCAGTACTTC | CASSYSRGGEQYF | TRBJ2-7 | NA | once | 13 | TRBV6-5
TGTGCCAGCAGCCGGGGGACAGGGATTTCCTACGAGCAGTACTTC | CASSRGTGISYEQYF | TRBJ2-7 | TRBD1 | NA | 15 | TRBV7-2
TGCAGTGCTAGAGGGGGGGGTGACGCTTTCTTT | CSARGGGDAFF | TRBJ1-1 | NA | NA | 11 | TRBV20-1
TGTGCCAGCAGTTACGACGATAGCGATCAGCCCCAGCATTTT | CASSYDDSDQPQHF | TRBJ1-5 | NA | NA | 14 | TRBV6-6
TGTGCCAGTAGTATAGATCATAGGGGGGGGGACAGGCATAATCAGCCCCAGCATTTT | CASSIDHRGGDRHNQPQHF | TRBJ1-5 | TRBD1 | NA | 19 | TRBV19
TGTGCCAGCAGGCGACAGGGGGCATTTGAAAAACTGTTTTTT | CASRRQGAFEKLFF | TRBJ1-4 | TRBD1 | once | 14 | TRBV27
TGTGCCAGCAGCGTCAGACAGGGACGAGATACGCAGTATTTT | CASSVRQGRDTQYF | TRBJ2-3 | TRBD1 | NA | 14 | TRBV9
TGTGCCAGCAGCTTACGACTAGCGGGGACAGACGAGCAGTACTTC | CASSLRLAGTDEQYF | TRBJ2-7 | TRBD2 | few | 15 | TRBV11-2
TGTGCCAGCACCAGGGGGCTTGGGTACGAGCAGTACTTC | CASTRGLGYEQYF | TRBJ2-7 | TRBD1 | NA | 13 | TRBV2
TGTGCCAGCAGGCCCCGGGACAGCTTTAATGAAAAACTGTTTTTT | CASRPRDSFNEKLFF | TRBJ1-4 | TRBD1 | NA | 15 | TRBV27
TGTGCCAGCAGTTACTGGGCAGGGACTAATCAGCCCCAGCATTTT | CASSYWAGTNQPQHF | TRBJ1-5 | NA | NA | 15 | TRBV6-6
TGTGCCAGCATGGAGGGGGCAGTTCATGGCTACACCTTC | CASMEGAVHGYTF | TRBJ1-2 | TRBD1 | NA | 13 | TRBV6-5
TGTGCCAGCAGCCAAGGACAGGGGAGCTTCTTTAGCTCCTACAATGAGCAGTTCTTC | CASSQGQGSFFSSYNEQFF | TRBJ2-1 | TRBD1 | NA | 19 | TRBV3-1/TRBV3-2
TGTGCCAGCAGCCCCCGAACAGGAAGATATGGCTACACCTTC | CASSPRTGRYGYTF | TRBJ1-2 | NA | NA | 14 | TRBV3-1/TRBV3-2
TGTGCCAGCAGCTTGTTCTCTAGCGGGGAAGCAGATACGCAGTATTTT | CASSLFSSGEADTQYF | TRBJ2-3 | TRBD2 | NA | 16 | TRBV11-2
TGTGCCAGCAGCTGGGGGACTAGCGGGAGGGCCCCCCTGGAGACCCAGTACTTC | CASSWGTSGRAPLETQYF | TRBJ2-5 | TRBD2 | NA | 18 | TRBV7-2
TGTGCCAGCAGAGGAGGGACAGGCACCGGGGAGCTGTTTTTT | CASRGGTGTGELFF | TRBJ2-2 | TRBD1 | NA | 14 | TRBV2
TGTGCCAGCAGTGCCCCCCCCGGCAGGGGTCATTTAGATACGCAGTATTTT | CASSAPPGRGHLDTQYF | TRBJ2-3 | NA | NA | 17 | TRBV6-1
TGTGCCAGTGGGCGGGGTCACACTGAAGCTTTCTTT | CASGRGHTEAFF | TRBJ1-1 | NA | few | 12 | TRBV6-5
TGTGCCAGCAGCCTAACAGCGGGAGTCATGTACGAGCAGTACTTC | CASSLTAGVMYEQYF | TRBJ2-7 | TRBD2 | NA | 15 | TRBV7-6
TGTGCCAGCAGCCAAGGTTCGGGGGATTCACCCCTCCACTTT | CASSQGSGDSPLHF | TRBJ1-6 | NA | NA | 14 | TRBV3-1/TRBV3-2
TGTGCCAGCAGCTTAGTTCCACCTAGGGAGCAGTACTTC | CASSLVPPREQYF | TRBJ2-7 | NA | few | 13 | TRBV11-2
TGTGCCAGCAGCTTTACAGGGGCCGGGGAGCTGTTTTTT | CASSFTGAGELFF | TRBJ2-2 | TRBD1 | NA | 13 | TRBV13
TGTGCCAGCAGTCCCCCTCAGGGGGCTCGGGGAAACACCATATATTTT | CASSPPQGARGNTIYF | TRBJ1-3 | TRBD1 | NA | 16 | TRBV28
TGCAGCGTTAAGGACAGGGGGGATTCACCCCTCCACTTT | CSVKDRGDSPLHF | TRBJ1-6 | TRBD1 | NA | 13 | TRBV29-1
TGTGCCAGCAGTGAAGCCCCGGGGGGGTTCTTC | CASSEAPGGFF | TRBJ2-1 | TRBD2 | NA | 11 | TRBV2